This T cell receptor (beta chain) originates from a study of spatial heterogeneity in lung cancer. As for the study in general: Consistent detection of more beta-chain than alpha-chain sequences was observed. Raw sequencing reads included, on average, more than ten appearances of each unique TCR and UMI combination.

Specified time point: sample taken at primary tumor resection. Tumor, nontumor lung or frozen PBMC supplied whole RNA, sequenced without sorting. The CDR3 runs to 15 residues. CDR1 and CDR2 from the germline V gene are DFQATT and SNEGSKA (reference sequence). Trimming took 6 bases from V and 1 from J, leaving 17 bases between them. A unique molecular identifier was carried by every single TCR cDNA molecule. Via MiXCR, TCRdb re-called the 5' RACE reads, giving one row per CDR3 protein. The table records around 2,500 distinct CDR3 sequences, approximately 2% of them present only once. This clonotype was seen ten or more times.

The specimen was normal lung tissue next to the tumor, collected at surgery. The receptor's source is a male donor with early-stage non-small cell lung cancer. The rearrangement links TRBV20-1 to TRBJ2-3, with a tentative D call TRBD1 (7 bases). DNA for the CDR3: TGCAGTGCGTGGTCGCGGGACAGAGGCACAGATACGCAGTATTTT. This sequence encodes CSAWSRDRGTDTQYF.